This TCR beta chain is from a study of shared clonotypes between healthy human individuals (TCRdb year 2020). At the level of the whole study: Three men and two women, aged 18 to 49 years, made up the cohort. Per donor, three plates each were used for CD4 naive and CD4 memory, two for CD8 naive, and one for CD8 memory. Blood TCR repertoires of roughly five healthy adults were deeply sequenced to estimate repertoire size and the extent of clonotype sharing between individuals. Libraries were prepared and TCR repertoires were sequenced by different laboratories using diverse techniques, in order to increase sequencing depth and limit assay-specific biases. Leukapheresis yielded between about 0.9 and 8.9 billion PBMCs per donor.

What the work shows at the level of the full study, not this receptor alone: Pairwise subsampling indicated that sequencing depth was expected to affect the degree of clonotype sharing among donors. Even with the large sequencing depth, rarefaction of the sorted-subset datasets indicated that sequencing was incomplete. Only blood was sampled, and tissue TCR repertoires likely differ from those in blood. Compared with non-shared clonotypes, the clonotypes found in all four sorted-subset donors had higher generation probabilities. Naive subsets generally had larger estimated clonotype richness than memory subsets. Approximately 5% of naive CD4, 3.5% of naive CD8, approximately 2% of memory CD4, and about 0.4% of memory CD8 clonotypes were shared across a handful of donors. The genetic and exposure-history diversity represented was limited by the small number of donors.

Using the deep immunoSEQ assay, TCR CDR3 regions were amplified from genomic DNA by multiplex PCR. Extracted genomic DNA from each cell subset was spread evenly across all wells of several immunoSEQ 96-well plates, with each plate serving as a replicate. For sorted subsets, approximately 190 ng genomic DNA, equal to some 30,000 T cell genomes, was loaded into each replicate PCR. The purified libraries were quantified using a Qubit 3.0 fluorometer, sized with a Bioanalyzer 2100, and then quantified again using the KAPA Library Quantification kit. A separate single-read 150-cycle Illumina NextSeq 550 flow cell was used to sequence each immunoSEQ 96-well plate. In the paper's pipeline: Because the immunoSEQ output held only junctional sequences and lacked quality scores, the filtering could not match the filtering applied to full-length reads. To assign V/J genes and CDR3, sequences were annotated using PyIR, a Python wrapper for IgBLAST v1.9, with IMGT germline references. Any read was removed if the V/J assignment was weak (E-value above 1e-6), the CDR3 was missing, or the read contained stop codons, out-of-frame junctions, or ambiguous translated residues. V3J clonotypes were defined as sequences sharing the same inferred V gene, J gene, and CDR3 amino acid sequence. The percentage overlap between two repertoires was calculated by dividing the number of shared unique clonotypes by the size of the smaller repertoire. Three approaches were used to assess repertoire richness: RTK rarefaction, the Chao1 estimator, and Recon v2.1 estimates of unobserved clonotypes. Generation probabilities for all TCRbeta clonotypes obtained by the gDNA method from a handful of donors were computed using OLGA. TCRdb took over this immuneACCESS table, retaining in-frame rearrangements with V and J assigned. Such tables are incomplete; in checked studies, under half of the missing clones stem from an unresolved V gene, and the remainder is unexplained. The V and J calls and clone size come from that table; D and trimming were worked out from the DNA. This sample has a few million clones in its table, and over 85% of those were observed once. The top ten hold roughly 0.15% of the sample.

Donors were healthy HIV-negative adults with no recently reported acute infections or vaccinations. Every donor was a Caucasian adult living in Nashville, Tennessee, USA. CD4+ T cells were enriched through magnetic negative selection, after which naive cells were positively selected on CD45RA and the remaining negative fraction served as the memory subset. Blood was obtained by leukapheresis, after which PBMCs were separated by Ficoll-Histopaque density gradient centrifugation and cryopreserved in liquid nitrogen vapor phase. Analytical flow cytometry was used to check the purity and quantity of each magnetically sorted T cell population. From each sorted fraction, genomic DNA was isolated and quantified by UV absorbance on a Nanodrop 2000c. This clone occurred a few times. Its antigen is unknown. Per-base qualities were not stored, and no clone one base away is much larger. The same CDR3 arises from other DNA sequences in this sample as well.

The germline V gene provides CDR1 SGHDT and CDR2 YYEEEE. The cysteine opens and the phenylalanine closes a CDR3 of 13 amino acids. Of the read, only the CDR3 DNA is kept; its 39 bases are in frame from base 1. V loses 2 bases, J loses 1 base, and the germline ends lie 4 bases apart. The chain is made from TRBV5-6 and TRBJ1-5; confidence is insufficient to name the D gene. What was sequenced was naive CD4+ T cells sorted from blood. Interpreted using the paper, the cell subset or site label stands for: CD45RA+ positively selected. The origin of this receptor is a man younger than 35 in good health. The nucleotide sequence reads TGTGCCAGCAGCTTAGGCAGCAATCAGCCCCAGCATTTT. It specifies CASSLGSNQPQHF.